The following is a TCR beta chain sequence with its context. This clonotype has just a few counts. Its antigen remains undetermined. No much larger clone is present one base from it, and per-base qualities are unavailable. The donors were a few dozen Caucasian individuals from Russia, aged 6 to 90 years, who were systemically healthy. Each donor gave ten milliliters of peripheral blood, drawn into EDTA-treated Vacutainer tubes. Ficoll-Paque density-gradient centrifugation was used to isolate PBMCs, with at least 7 million per sample. Total RNA, at least 5.5 micrograms per sample, was extracted from PBMCs with Trizol reagent. Naive CD45RAhigh/CD27high T cell percentages were measured by flow cytometry on a PBMC aliquot from every donor. This entry belongs to a study of blood T cells in healthy people across ages (dated by TCRdb to about 2015). Notes on the research overall: In model experiments, roughly one uniquely barcoded TCR beta cDNA molecule per two T cells was captured by template switching. To avoid experimental bias, donors of different ages were spread randomly across the sequencing lanes. Using deep sequencing normalized with unique cDNA molecular identifiers, the study measured how TCR beta repertoire diversity changes with age. Using the same blood draw, the study looked at two additional independent replicas of 1 million unique cDNA reads for two donors, one aged 18 to 29 and the other aged 80 or older. Donors were grouped into four age groups: young (average approximately 16 years), middle-aged (roughly 38), aged (around 60) and long-lived (around 80). The paper's findings and limits, for the study overall: Estimates of total diversity from one million sequenced T cells were regarded as lower bounds and underestimates. As age increased, observed TCR beta diversity per million T cells dropped in a roughly linear way, and a significant reduction was already evident by age 40. The long-lived group showed more naive CD4+ T cells, fewer expanded clones and increased TCR diversity than the aged group, suggesting age selection. There was a strong correlation between observed TCR beta diversity and the percentage of naive T cells measured by flow cytometry. Conclusive comparison of naive and antigen-experienced compartments was prevented by the profiling of bulk unsorted PBMCs. Because the CMV infection status of the donors was unknown, age-related changes in expanded clonotypes may potentially have been confounded.

Preparation of the library involved 5' RACE. A second PCR of roughly 7 to 11 cycles was performed with a sample-barcoded 5' primer and a J-beta primer mix. A template-switch 5' adaptor carrying 12 random nucleotides introduced a unique molecular identifier onto each TCR beta cDNA molecule. At least 3 million CDR3-containing paired-end reads were obtained from each sample. First-strand cDNA synthesis was performed from all RNA using the Mint cDNA synthesis kit, with priming by a TRBC-specific oligonucleotide. Following uracil-DNA glycosylase treatment, all cDNA underwent a first 18-cycle PCR with the universal primers M1SS and BC2_uni_R. The authors processed their data as follows. Each sample was normalized by randomly selecting 1 million high-quality reads, each carrying a distinct molecular identifier. Instead of being binned into consensus sequences, reads with shared molecular identifiers were discarded. MiTCR, set to a Q25 quality threshold and the strictest error-elimination algorithm, was used for CDR3 identification, clonotype clustering and error correction. A nonparametric unseen species model with Euler transformation was used to estimate lower-bound total TCR beta diversity. The public reads were quality trimmed at Q25 with fastp and then assembled into clones with MiXCR by TCRdb, keeping productive beta chains. Each CDR3 protein gets just one entry, which takes the most common genes and DNA from the rows behind it. What appears here as the V and J calls and clone size reflects TCRdb's work, not the paper's. The sample table lists over 1,500,000 distinct CDR3 sequences, around 40% of them with a count of one. Of the sample, roughly 24% falls within the top ten clones.

Including cysteine and phenylalanine, the CDR3 has 13 amino acids. Just the 39-base CDR3 DNA is kept, in frame starting at base 1. CDR1 SGHTA and CDR2 FQGNSA were looked up in the germline V gene. V is reduced by 2 bases and J by 8 bases, leaving a spacing of 12 bases between them. The sequence links TRBV7-2 to TRBJ1-2; no D gene call is confident. The sample taken for sequencing was blood. The source of this sequence is a human donor in good health. The sequence in DNA is TGTGCCAGCAGCTTAAATGGGGAAGAGGGCTACACCTTC. This codes for CASSLNGEEGYTF.